This T cell receptor beta chain was captured in a study of OX40 agonist ivuxolimab in advanced cancers. Overall study results and limits: Expanded peripheral T-cell antigen specificity went undetermined.

The table came from immunoSEQ multiplex PCR; TCRdb's copy has only in-frame clones and leaves some out. The sample has 50,000 or so clones; approximately 87% are singletons. Concerning this clone itself: Its antigen is still unknown.

The sample in question was CD4+ or CD8+ T cells sorted from blood, obtained in a trial of the OX40 agonist ivuxolimab. The sequence was obtained from an adult with an advanced solid tumor such as melanoma, head and neck, liver or kidney cancer.

The CDR3 spells CASSYHASGANVLTF. The CDR3 DNA sequence: TGTGCCAGCAGTTACCATGCCTCTGGGGCCAACGTCCTGACTTTC. The gene calls are TRBV6-5 and TRBJ2-6; D is unresolved. The CDR3 sequence is 15 residues long. Between the trimmed V and J ends, which lost 2 bases and 0 bases, there was a span of 5 bases. Germline V lookup: CDR1 MNHEY, CDR2 SVGAGI.